This T cell receptor (beta chain) stems from a study of response to subunit inactivated influenza vaccine. TCRdb itself ran the RT-PCR reads through MiXCR, one entry per CDR3 protein. The sample has over 150,000 distinct CDR3 sequences, about 9% seen once; the top ten hold approximately 10%. Whole-study findings and limits: With each seasonal influenza vaccination, the authors suggested, few new T cells are recruited.

In the case of this clonotype: The antigen remains undetermined.

V was pared by 8 bases and J by 5 bases, with 9 bases of the junction left unmatched. The CDR3 loop spans 13 amino acids. Germline V gene lookup returns CDR1 SQVTM and CDR2 ANQGSEA. The source material was non-naive T cells sorted from PBMCs, sampled on the day of vaccination. The rearrangement links TRBV29-1 to TRBJ2-5; TRBD2 agrees at 9 bases. The receptor's source is a middle-aged man who received an inactivated influenza vaccine. CDR3 residues: CSLSRGGGETQYF. The CDR3 DNA follows: TGCAGCTTATCGCGGGGGGGCGGGGAGACCCAGTACTTC.